This T cell receptor (beta chain) was recorded in a study of blood T cell repertoires in COVID-19. As processed by the authors: Nucleated cell counts were estimated from reference gene primer amplification. Assay used: immunoSEQ multiplex PCR; TCRdb lists only in-frame clones, some missing. V, J and clone size are those of that table, while D and trimming were read from the DNA. The sample has about 160,000 clones; about four fifths are singletons. This clone has more than one count but fewer than ten. The germline CDR1 and CDR2 sequences are KGHDR and SFDVKD. V shed 2 bases, J shed 4 bases, and the junction held 7 bases outside the gene matches. This CDR3 comprises 16 residues.

The material sequenced was PBMCs or T cells enriched from blood (not recorded which). This chain links TRBV24-1 with TRBJ1-2, with TRBD1 matching 9 bases. The clonotype comes from a woman aged 55-75 years who had recovered from COVID-19. CDR3 DNA sequence: TGTGCCACCAGTGATTCCACCACAGGGGGCCTCTATGGCTACACCTTC. As protein: CATSDSTTGGLYGYTF.